This T cell receptor beta chain emerged from a study of blood T cells in healthy people across ages. For the second PCR, which ran for roughly 6 to 12 cycles, a sample-barcoded 5' primer and a J-beta primer mix were used. TCRdb called the 5' RACE reads again in MiXCR, with one record for every CDR3 protein. This sample has hundreds of thousands of distinct CDR3 sequences, with 45% to 70% found just once. In germline, CDR1 is KGHSH, CDR2 LQKENI. Trimming stripped 5 bases from V and 2 bases from J, with 10 bases between. This CDR3 comprises 13 residues. This clonotype came up a few times. Its target is not known. Study conclusions and caveats: A greater number of naive CD4+ cells and higher diversity distinguished long-lived donors from aged donors. It was not known whether donors were CMV positive (a possible confounder of expanded clonotype changes).

At least 7 million PBMCs were isolated per sample. This chain uses TRBV18 with TRBJ2-7, with D possibly called TRBD1 or TRBD2 (5 bases each). Sequencing used blood. The TCR was taken from a man aged 35 to 55 in good health. The DNA for the CDR3 is TGTGCCAGCTCAACGGGGCGGGCCTACGAGCAGTACTTC. Its protein is CASSTGRAYEQYF.